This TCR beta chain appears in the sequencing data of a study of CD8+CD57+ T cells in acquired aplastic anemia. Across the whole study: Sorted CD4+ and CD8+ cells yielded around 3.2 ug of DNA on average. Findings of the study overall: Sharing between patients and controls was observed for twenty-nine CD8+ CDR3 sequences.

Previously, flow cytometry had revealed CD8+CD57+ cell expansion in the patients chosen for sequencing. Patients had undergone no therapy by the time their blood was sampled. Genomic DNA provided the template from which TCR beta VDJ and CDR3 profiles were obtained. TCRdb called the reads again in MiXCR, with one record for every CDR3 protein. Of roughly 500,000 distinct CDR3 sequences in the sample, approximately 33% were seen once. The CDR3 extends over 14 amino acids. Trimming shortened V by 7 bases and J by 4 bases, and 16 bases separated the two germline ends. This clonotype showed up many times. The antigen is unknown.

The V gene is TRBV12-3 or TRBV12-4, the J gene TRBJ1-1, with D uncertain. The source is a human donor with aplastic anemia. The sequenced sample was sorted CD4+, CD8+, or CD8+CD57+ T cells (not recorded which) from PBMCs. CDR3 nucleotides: TGTGCCAGCACTACGACACACCTGAGCACTGAAGCTTTCTTT. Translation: CASTTTHLSTEAFF.